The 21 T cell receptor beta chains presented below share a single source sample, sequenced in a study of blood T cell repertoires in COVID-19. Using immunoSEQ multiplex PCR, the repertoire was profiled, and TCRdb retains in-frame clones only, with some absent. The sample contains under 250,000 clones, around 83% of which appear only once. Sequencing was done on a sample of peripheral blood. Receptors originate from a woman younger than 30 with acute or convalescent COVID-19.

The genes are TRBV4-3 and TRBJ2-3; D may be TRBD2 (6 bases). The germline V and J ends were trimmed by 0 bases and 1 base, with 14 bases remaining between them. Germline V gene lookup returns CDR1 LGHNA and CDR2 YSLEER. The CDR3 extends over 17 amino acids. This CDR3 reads CASSQEGASGGTDTQYF. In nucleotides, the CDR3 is TGCGCCAGCAGCCAAGAAGGGGCATCGGGGGGCACAGATACGCAGTATTTT.

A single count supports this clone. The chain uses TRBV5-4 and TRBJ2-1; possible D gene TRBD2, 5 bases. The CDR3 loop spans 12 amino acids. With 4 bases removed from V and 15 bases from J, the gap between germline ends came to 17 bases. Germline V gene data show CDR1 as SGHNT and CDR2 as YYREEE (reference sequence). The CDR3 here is CASSPPGEPGFF. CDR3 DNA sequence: TGTGCCAGCAGCCCTCCCGGGGAGCCGGGGTTCTTC.

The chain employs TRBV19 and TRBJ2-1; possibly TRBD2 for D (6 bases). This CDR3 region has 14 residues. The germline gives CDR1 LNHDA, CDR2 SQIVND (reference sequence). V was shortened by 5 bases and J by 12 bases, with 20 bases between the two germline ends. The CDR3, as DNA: TGTGCCAGTAGTCATGAGATGGCCGGGACTGTGCAGTTCTTC. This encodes CASSHEMAGTVQFF.

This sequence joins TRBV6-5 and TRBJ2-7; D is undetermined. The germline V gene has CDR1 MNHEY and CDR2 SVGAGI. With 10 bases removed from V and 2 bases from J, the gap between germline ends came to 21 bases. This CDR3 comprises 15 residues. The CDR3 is CATTAVSTLTYEQYF. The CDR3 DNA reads TGTGCCACCACCGCTGTGAGCACCCTAACCTACGAGCAGTACTTC.

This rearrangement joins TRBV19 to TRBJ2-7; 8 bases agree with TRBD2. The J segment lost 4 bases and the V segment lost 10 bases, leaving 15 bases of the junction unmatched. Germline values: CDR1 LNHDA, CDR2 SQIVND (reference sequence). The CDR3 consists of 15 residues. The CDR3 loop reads CATSHPAGVSYEQYF. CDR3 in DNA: TGTGCCACAAGCCACCCAGCGGGAGTCTCTTACGAGCAGTACTTC.

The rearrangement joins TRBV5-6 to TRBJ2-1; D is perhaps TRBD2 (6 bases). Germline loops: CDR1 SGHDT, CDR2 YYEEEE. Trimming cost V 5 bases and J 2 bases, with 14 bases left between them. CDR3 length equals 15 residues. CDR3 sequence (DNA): TGTGCCAGCAGTCCCTTGGGGGGAACCTACAATGAGCAGTTCTTC. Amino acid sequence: CASSPLGGTYNEQFF.

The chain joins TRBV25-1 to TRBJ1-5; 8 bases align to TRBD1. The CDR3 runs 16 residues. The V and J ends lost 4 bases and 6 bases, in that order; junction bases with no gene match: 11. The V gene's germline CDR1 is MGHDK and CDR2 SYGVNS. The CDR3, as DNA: TGTGCCAGCAGTGCTCCCCGACAGGGGAGGGGTCAGCCCCAGCATTTT. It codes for CASSAPRQGRGQPQHF.

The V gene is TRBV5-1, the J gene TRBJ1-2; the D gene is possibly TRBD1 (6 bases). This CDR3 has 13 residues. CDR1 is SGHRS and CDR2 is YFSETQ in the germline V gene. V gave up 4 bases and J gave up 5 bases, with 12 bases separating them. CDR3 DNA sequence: TGCGCCAGCAGCAAAGGGGGTAGATATGGCTACACCTTC. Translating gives CASSKGGRYGYTF. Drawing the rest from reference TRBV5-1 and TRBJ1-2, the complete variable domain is KAGVTQTPRYLIKTRGQQVTLSCSPISGHRSVSWYQQTPGQGLQFLFEYFSETQRNKGNFPGRFSGRQFSNSRSEMNVSTLELGDSALYLCASSKGGRYGYTFGSGTRLTVV.

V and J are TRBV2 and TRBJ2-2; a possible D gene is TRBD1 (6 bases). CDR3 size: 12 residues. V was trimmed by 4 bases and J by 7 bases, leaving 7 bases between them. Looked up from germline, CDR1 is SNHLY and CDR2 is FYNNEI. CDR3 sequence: CASSGQDGELFF. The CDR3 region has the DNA TGTGCCAGCAGTGGACAGGACGGGGAGCTGTTTTTT.

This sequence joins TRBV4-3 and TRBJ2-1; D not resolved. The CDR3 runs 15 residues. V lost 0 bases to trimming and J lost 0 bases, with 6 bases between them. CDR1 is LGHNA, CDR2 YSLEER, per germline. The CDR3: CASSQEGSSYNEQFF. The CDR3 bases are TGCGCCAGCAGCCAAGAGGGCAGCTCCTACAATGAGCAGTTCTTC.

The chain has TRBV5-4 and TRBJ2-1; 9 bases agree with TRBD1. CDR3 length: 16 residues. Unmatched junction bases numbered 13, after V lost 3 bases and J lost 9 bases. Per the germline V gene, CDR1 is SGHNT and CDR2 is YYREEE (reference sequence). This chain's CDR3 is CASSYRTGVGWGEQFF. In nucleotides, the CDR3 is TGTGCCAGCAGCTATCGGACAGGGGTGGGTTGGGGTGAGCAGTTCTTC.

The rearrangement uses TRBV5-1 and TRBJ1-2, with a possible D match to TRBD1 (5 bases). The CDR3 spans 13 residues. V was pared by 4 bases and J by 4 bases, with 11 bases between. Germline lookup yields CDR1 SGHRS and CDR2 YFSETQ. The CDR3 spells CASSQQGGYGYTF. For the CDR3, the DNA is TGCGCCAGCAGCCAGCAGGGAGGCTATGGCTACACCTTC.

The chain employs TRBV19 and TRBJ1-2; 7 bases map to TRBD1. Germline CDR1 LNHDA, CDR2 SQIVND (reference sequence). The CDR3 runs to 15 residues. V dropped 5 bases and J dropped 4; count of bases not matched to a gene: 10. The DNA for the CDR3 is TGTGCCAGTAGTCCCGAAGGGGGCGCTGGCTATGGCTACACCTTC. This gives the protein CASSPEGGAGYGYTF.

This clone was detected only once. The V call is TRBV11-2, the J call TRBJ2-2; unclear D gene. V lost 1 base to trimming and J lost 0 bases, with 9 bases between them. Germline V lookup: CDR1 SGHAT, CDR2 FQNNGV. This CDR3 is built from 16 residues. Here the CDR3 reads CASSLGVLTNTGELFF. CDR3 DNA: TGTGCCAGCAGCTTAGGAGTCCTTACGAACACCGGGGAGCTGTTTTTT.

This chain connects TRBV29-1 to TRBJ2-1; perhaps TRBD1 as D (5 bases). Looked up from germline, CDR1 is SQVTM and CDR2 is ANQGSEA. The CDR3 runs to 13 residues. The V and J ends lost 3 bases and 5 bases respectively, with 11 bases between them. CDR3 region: CSVDVRVNNEQFF. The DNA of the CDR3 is TGCAGCGTTGATGTCAGGGTCAACAATGAGCAGTTCTTC.

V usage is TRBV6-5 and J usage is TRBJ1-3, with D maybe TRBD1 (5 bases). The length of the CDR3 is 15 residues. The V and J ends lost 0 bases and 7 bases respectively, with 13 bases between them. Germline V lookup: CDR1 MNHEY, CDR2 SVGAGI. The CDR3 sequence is CASSYSGGVGNTIYF. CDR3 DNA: TGTGCCAGCAGTTACTCGGGGGGGGTTGGTAACACCATATATTTT.

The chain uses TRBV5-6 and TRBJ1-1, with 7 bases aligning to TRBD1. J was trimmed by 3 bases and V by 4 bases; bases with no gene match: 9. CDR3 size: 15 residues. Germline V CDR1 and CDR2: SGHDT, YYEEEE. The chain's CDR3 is CASSTAGQLYTEAFF. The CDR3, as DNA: TGTGCCAGCAGCACCGCGGGACAGCTATACACTGAAGCTTTCTTT.

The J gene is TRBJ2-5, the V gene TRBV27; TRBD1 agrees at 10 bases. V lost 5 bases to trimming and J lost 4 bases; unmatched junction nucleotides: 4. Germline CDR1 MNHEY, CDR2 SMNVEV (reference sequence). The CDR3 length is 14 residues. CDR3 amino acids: CASSRDRGGETQYF. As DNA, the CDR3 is TGTGCCAGCAGTAGGGACAGGGGAGGAGAGACCCAGTACTTC.

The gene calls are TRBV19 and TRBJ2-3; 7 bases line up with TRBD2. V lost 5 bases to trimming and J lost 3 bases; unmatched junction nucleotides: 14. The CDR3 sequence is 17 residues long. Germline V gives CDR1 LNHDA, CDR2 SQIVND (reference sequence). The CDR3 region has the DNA TGTGCCAGTAGTCCTCCGACTAGCCTACAAAGGACAGATACGCAGTATTTT. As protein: CASSPPTSLQRTDTQYF. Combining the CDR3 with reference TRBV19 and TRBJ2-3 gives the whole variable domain DGGITQSPKYLFRKEGQNVTLSCEQNLNHDAMYWYRQDPGQGLRLIYYSQIVNDFQKGDIAEGYSVSREKKESFPLTVTSAQKNPTAFYLCASSPPTSLQRTDTQYFGPGTRLTVL.

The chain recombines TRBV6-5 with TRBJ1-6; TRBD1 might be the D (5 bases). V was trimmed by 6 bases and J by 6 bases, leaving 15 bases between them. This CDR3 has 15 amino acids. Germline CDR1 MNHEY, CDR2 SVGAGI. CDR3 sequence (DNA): TGTGCCAGCAGGACGCCGACAGTTTCTAATTCACCCCTCCACTTT. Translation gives CASRTPTVSNSPLHF.

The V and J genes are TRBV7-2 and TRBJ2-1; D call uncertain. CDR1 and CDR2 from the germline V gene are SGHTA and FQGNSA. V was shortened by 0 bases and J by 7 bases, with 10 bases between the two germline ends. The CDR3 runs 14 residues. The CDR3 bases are TGTGCCAGCAGCTTAGCCAGTGAAATGAATGAGCAGTTCTTC. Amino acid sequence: CASSLASEMNEQFF.